This T cell receptor (beta chain) was found in a study of technical replicates of blood from several donors. This CDR3 region has 14 residues. Germline assignment: CDR1 MDHEN and CDR2 SYDVKM. With 6 bases removed from V and 6 bases from J, the gap between germline ends came to 14 bases. Assay: immunoSEQ multiplex PCR; the TCRdb copy retains only in-frame clones and omits some. The table has around 79,000 clones, about 93% seen once. This TCR came from a human donor in good health. Sequenced material: T cells isolated from PBMCs. This sequence joins TRBV28 and TRBJ1-4; D gene unclear. CDR3 sequence (DNA): TGTGCCAGCAGCTCTCTGGCCTTTTATGAAAAACTGTTTTTT. Its protein product is CASSSLAFYEKLFF.